A selection of T cell receptor beta chains follows, all from one sample in a study of T cell responses to AZD1222 COVID-19 vaccine. TCRdb's table, derived via immunoSEQ multiplex PCR, lists solely in-frame clones and lacks some. The profile shows roughly 85,000 clones, 90% of them singletons. Sequencing used peripheral blood, obtained 28 days after the second AZD1222 dose. These receptors all stem from an adult who received the AZD1222 COVID-19 vaccine. The CDR3 runs from the conserved cysteine through the conserved F or W. The D gene is left open where the match is weak. Size values are once, few and many counts, or a class for expanded clones, and some rows have none.

J	size	D	V	DNA	CDR3
TRBJ2-3	.	.	TRBV12-3/TRBV12-4	TGTGCCAGCACCAGACTTTCGGATACGCAGTATTTT	CASTRLSDTQYF
TRBJ1-1	.	.	TRBV13	TGTGCCAGCAGTCAGGGGAGGAGCACTGAAGCTTTCTTT	CASSQGRSTEAFF
TRBJ1-6	once	.	TRBV6-6	TGTGCCAGCAGTTACCCCGCCGGAAACAATTCACCCCTCCACTTT	CASSYPAGNNSPLHF
TRBJ1-5	.	.	TRBV18	TGTGCCAGCTCACCTCTACCCGGGGTTTATAGCAATCAGCCCCAGCATTTT	CASSPLPGVYSNQPQHF
TRBJ1-3	.	.	TRBV5-4	TGTGCCAGCAGCTTAACAGGGACGGACACCATATATTTT	CASSLTGTDTIYF
TRBJ1-4	.	.	TRBV6-6	TGTGCCAGCAGTTACCGGGGGGGATGGGATGAAAAACTGTTTTTT	CASSYRGGWDEKLFF
TRBJ1-1	.	TRBD1	TRBV9	TGTGCCAGCAGCTCTATGACAGGGACCAACACTGAAGCTTTCTTT	CASSSMTGTNTEAFF
TRBJ2-6	.	TRBD2	TRBV5-4	TGTGCCAGCAGCTCTGACGTGAGCGGGAGGGCCGGGGCCAACGTCCTGACTTTC	CASSSDVSGRAGANVLTF
TRBJ2-7	.	.	TRBV7-2	TGTGCCAGCAGCTTAGTGGGATTTGACGAGCAGTACTTC	CASSLVGFDEQYF
TRBJ2-7	.	.	TRBV10-3	TGTGCCACCGAGGACAGTCTAAGCTACGAGCAGTACTTC	CATEDSLSYEQYF
TRBJ1-1	.	.	TRBV11-3	TGTGCCAGCAGCTTAGTCGGGCCCACTGAAGCTTTCTTT	CASSLVGPTEAFF
TRBJ2-7	.	.	TRBV2	TGTGCCAGCAGTGAAACAACCTACGAGCAGTACTTC	CASSETTYEQYF
TRBJ1-5	.	TRBD1	TRBV6-6	TGTGCCAGCAGTTACGAGGTGGACAGGGCTCAGCCCCAGCATTTT	CASSYEVDRAQPQHF
TRBJ1-4	few	TRBD1	TRBV7-2	TGTGCCAGCAGGGGACAGGGTAATGAAAAACTGTTTTTT	CASRGQGNEKLFF
TRBJ2-7	.	.	TRBV11-2	TGTGCCAGCAGCTTAGATGGGACACCGGTGGGCGAGCAGTACTTC	CASSLDGTPVGEQYF
TRBJ1-1	.	.	TRBV11-3	TGTGCCAGCAGCCCAATTGGGATGAACACTGAAGCTTTCTTT	CASSPIGMNTEAFF
TRBJ2-1	.	TRBD2	TRBV7-3	TGTGCCAGCAGCTTTAGCGGGGGCAGCTACAATGAGCAGTTCTTC	CASSFSGGSYNEQFF
TRBJ2-1	.	TRBD2	TRBV5-4	TGTGCCAGCAGCTCAACTAGCGGGATTAACAATGAGCAGTTCTTC	CASSSTSGINNEQFF
TRBJ1-2	.	.	TRBV2	TGTGCCAGCCGAGTCGCAGTCCTGAGCTATGGCTACACCTTC	CASRVAVLSYGYTF
TRBJ1-3	once	.	TRBV6-5	TGTGCCACTGGGAGGGGGGCCACCTCTGGAAACACCATATATTTT	CATGRGATSGNTIYF
TRBJ2-5	.	.	TRBV12-3/TRBV12-4	TGTGCCAGCAGTTTTCAGTACGGAGAGACCCAGTACTTC	CASSFQYGETQYF
TRBJ1-1	.	.	TRBV20-1	TGCAGTGCTAGTACGCCTCGGACGGAGTACACTGAAGCTTTCTTT	CSASTPRTEYTEAFF
TRBJ2-3	.	.	TRBV7-9	TGTGCCAGCAGCTTAGTGGCCGGAGTGGTAGATACGCAGTATTTT	CASSLVAGVVDTQYF
TRBJ2-7	few	.	TRBV7-9	TGTGCCAGCAGCCCCGACGAGCAGTACTTC	CASSPDEQYF
TRBJ1-5	few	.	TRBV19	TGTGCCAGTAACACTGTTGGGGGCAGCAATCAGCCCCAGCATTTT	CASNTVGGSNQPQHF
TRBJ1-1	.	.	TRBV12-3/TRBV12-4	TGTGCCAGCAGTTTCAGAGTTAGCGCTGAAGCTTTCTTT	CASSFRVSAEAFF
TRBJ2-7	.	.	TRBV7-2	TGTGCCAGCAGCTTAGTTCAGGGGAGTGGGTACGAGCAGTACTTC	CASSLVQGSGYEQYF
TRBJ2-5	.	.	TRBV9	TGTGCCAGCAGCGTATCCCTTGTGTACCAAGAGACCCAGTACTTC	CASSVSLVYQETQYF
TRBJ2-7	.	.	TRBV6-5	TGTGCCAGCAGTTACTCGATCAGCTACGAGCAGTACTTC	CASSYSISYEQYF
TRBJ2-7	few	.	TRBV5-1	TGCGCCAGCAGCTTGGAAGTTCAATCTTACGAGCAGTACTTC	CASSLEVQSYEQYF
TRBJ1-2	.	.	TRBV6-5	TGTGCCAGCAGTTACGATAGGCAGACGGGCTACACCTTC	CASSYDRQTGYTF
TRBJ1-3	.	.	TRBV28	TGTGCCAGCACGACAGTCGGAAACACCATATATTTT	CASTTVGNTIYF
TRBJ2-7	.	TRBD2	TRBV5-1	TGCGCCAGCAGCTTGGCTCTAGCGGGAAACTACGAGCAGTACTTC	CASSLALAGNYEQYF
TRBJ2-1	once	TRBD1	TRBV9	TGTGCCAGCAGCGTGGGAGACAGGGCGGGTTACAATGAGCAGTTCTTC	CASSVGDRAGYNEQFF
TRBJ1-5	.	.	TRBV5-3	TGTGCCAGAAGGGGGCAGACTGGAGGAGGCAATCAGCCCCAGCATTTT	CARRGQTGGGNQPQHF
TRBJ1-1	.	TRBD1	TRBV30	TGTGCCTGGGACAGGGGGAACACTGAAGCTTTCTTT	CAWDRGNTEAFF